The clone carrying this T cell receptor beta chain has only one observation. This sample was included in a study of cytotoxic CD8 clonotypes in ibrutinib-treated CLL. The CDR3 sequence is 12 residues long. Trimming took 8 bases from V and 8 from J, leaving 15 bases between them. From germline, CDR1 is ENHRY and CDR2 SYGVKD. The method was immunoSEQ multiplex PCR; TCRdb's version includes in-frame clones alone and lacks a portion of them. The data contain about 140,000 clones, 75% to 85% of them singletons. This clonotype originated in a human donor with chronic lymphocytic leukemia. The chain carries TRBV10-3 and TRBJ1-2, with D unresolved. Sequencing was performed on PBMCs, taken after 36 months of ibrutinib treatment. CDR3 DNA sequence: TGTGCCATCCGGAATTTTGAGGGCGGCTACACCTTC. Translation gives CAIRNFEGGYTF.